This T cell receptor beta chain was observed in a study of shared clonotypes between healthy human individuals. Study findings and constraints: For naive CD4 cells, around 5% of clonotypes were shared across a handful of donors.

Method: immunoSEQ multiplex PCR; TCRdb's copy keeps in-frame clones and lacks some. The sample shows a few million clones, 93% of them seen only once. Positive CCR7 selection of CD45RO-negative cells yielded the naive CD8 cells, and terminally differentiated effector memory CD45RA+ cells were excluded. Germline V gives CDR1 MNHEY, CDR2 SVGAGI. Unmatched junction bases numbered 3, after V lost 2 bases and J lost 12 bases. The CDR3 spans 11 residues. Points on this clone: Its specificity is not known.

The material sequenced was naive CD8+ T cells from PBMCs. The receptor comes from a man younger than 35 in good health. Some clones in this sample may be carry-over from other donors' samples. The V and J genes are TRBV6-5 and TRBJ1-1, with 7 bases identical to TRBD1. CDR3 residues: CASSYDRVPFF. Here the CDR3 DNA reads TGTGCCAGCAGTTACGACAGGGTCCCTTTCTTT.